The rows below give T cell receptor beta chains drawn from one sample of a study of beta chain features in type 1 diabetes. Assay used: immunoSEQ multiplex PCR; TCRdb lists only in-frame clones, some missing. This table holds 40,000 to 45,000 clones, 66% found once. Specimen: Tregs from blood. These receptors originate from a woman aged 18-30 years with type 1 diabetes. The CDR3 runs from the conserved cysteine through the conserved F or W. The D gene is left open where the match is weak. For some rows the clone size is stated as once, few or many, or as a class when expanded; others skip it.

TRBJ2-5 | TRBV4-3 | NA | NA | CASSQEAGHETQYF | TGCGCCAGCAGCCAAGAGGCGGGGCACGAGACCCAGTACTTC
TRBJ2-1 | TRBV7-2 | few | TRBD2 | CASSPVGLADEQFF | TGTGCCAGCAGCCCGGTCGGGCTAGCGGATGAGCAGTTCTTC
TRBJ2-1 | TRBV4-3 | NA | NA | CASSQVTSYNEQFF | TGCGCCAGCAGCCAAGTGACTAGCTACAATGAGCAGTTCTTC
TRBJ2-1 | TRBV7-9 | NA | TRBD1 | CASGGQYNEQFF | TGTGCCAGCGGGGGACAGTACAATGAGCAGTTCTTC
TRBJ2-7 | TRBV6-1 | few | TRBD2 | CASSELAGDEQYF | TGTGCCAGCAGTGAACTAGCGGGCGACGAGCAGTACTTC
TRBJ1-2 | TRBV7-2 | NA | NA | CASSLAANYGYTF | TGTGCCAGCAGCTTAGCCGCTAACTATGGCTACACCTTC
TRBJ2-3 | TRBV5-1 | NA | NA | CASSRPGGRAQYF | TGCGCCAGCAGCCGCCCCGGCGGTCGGGCGCAGTATTTT
TRBJ2-3 | TRBV5-1 | NA | TRBD2 | CASSPASGGRTSTDTQYF | TGCGCCAGCAGCCCCGCTAGCGGGGGACGAACTAGCACAGATACGCAGTATTTT
TRBJ1-1 | TRBV7-2 | NA | TRBD1 | CASSFPQGSLLNTEAFF | TGTGCCAGCAGCTTCCCACAGGGGTCCTTACTGAACACTGAAGCTTTCTTT
TRBJ1-6 | TRBV27 | NA | TRBD1 | CASTPRTGSSPLHF | TGTGCCAGCACCCCTCGGACAGGGAGTTCACCCCTCCACTTT
TRBJ2-1 | TRBV9 | NA | TRBD1 | CASSVGQASHEQFF | TGTGCCAGCAGCGTCGGACAGGCTTCGCATGAGCAGTTCTTC
TRBJ1-2 | TRBV4-3 | NA | NA | CASSQEALFYGYTF | TGCGCCAGCAGCCAAGAGGCTTTGTTCTATGGCTACACCTTC
TRBJ2-1 | TRBV11-2 | once | TRBD2 | CASSLWVAGGYNEQFF | TGTGCCAGCAGCTTATGGGTAGCGGGGGGCTACAATGAGCAGTTCTTC
TRBJ2-1 | TRBV29-1 | NA | TRBD2 | CSVRGAGGPDNEQFF | TGCAGCGTTCGAGGGGCGGGAGGGCCCGACAATGAGCAGTTCTTC
TRBJ2-2 | TRBV25-1 | NA | NA | CASSGITGYGELFF | TGTGCCAGCAGTGGGATTACAGGGTATGGGGAGCTGTTTTTT
TRBJ2-5 | TRBV29-1 | NA | NA | CSVPTQVIQETQYF | TGCAGCGTCCCCACACAGGTTATCCAAGAGACCCAGTACTTC
TRBJ1-1 | TRBV19 | NA | NA | CASSEWGRSTPAAFF | TGTGCCAGTAGTGAGTGGGGCAGGTCCACCCCAGCAGCTTTCTTT
TRBJ2-1 | TRBV4-2 | few | NA | CASSQPRLDNEQFF | TGTGCCAGCAGCCAACCTCGGTTGGACAATGAGCAGTTCTTC
TRBJ1-1 | TRBV5-4 | NA | TRBD1 | CASSPGTGEAEAFF | TGTGCCAGCAGCCCTGGGACAGGGGAAGCTGAAGCTTTCTTT
TRBJ1-4 | TRBV7-2 | NA | NA | CASSLAQVNEKLFF | TGTGCCAGCAGCTTAGCCCAGGTTAATGAAAAACTGTTTTTT
TRBJ2-2 | TRBV5-5 | NA | TRBD1 | CASSLTQGAGTGELFF | TGTGCCAGCAGCCTCACTCAGGGGGCAGGAACCGGGGAGCTGTTTTTT
TRBJ2-5 | TRBV18 | NA | TRBD2 | CASSPGGETQYF | TGTGCCAGCTCACCGGGGGGGGAGACCCAGTACTTC
TRBJ1-1 | TRBV7-9 | NA | TRBD1 | CASSPGGYTEAFF | TGTGCCAGCAGTCCAGGGGGCTACACTGAAGCTTTCTTT
TRBJ2-1 | TRBV5-1 | few | NA | CASSPGTYYEQFF | TGCGCCAGCAGCCCCGGGACTTACTATGAGCAGTTCTTC
TRBJ2-5 | TRBV9 | NA | NA | CASSAGTVETQYF | TGTGCCAGCAGCGCCGGCACAGTGGAGACCCAGTACTTC
TRBJ1-1 | TRBV10-3 | few | NA | CAKKQDLNTEAFF | TGTGCCAAAAAACAGGATTTGAACACTGAAGCTTTCTTT
TRBJ2-3 | TRBV27 | NA | TRBD2 | CASSLVRTSEGTDTQYF | TGTGCCAGCAGTTTAGTTAGGACTAGCGAAGGCACAGATACGCAGTATTTT
TRBJ2-7 | TRBV19 | NA | TRBD1 | CASSIAGQGAYEQYF | TGTGCCAGTAGTATCGCTGGACAGGGGGCGTACGAGCAGTACTTC
TRBJ2-1 | TRBV10-3 | once | TRBD1 | CAISTGTGASEQFF | TGTGCCATCAGTACCGGGACAGGGGCTAGTGAGCAGTTCTTC
TRBJ2-1 | TRBV12-5 | NA | NA | CASGSPPRGLNEQFF | TGTGCTAGTGGTTCCCCCCCCCGCGGCCTCAATGAGCAGTTCTTC
TRBJ1-2 | TRBV4-1 | NA | NA | CASSQDAGLGGYTF | TGCGCCAGCAGCCAAGATGCAGGGCTCGGGGGCTACACCTTC
TRBJ2-3 | TRBV7-2 | NA | NA | CASSPLAPTIGTDTQYF | TGTGCCAGCAGCCCCTTGGCGCCGACTATTGGTACAGATACGCAGTATTTT
TRBJ2-1 | TRBV19 | NA | NA | CASSISGDNEQFF | TGTGCCAGTAGTATATCAGGGGACAATGAGCAGTTCTTC
TRBJ2-1 | TRBV27 | NA | TRBD1 | CASSLGQGSYNEQFF | TGTGCCAGCAGTTTAGGACAGGGGTCCTACAATGAGCAGTTCTTC
TRBJ2-7 | TRBV6-5 | NA | TRBD1 | CASSLQGAFYEQYF | TGTGCCAGCAGTCTACAGGGGGCTTTCTACGAGCAGTACTTC
TRBJ1-2 | TRBV9 | NA | TRBD1 | CASSGQGYGYTF | TGTGCCAGCAGCGGACAGGGTTATGGCTACACCTTC
TRBJ1-1 | TRBV18 | NA | NA | CASSLGVNTEAFF | TGTGCCAGCTCACTTGGAGTGAACACTGAAGCTTTCTTT
TRBJ1-2 | TRBV6-5 | NA | NA | CASRADGLYGYTF | TGTGCCAGCAGAGCGGACGGGCTCTATGGCTACACCTTC
TRBJ1-2 | TRBV6-5 | NA | NA | CASRREAPGGYTF | TGTGCCAGCAGACGGGAGGCCCCAGGAGGCTACACCTTC
TRBJ2-1 | TRBV29-1 | NA | NA | CSVDNWGREQFF | TGCAGCGTTGACAATTGGGGCAGGGAGCAGTTCTTC
TRBJ1-2 | TRBV27 | NA | TRBD1 | CASRRFRDRGEPNYGYTF | TGTGCCAGCAGACGATTCCGGGACAGGGGGGAGCCTAACTATGGCTACACCTTC
TRBJ1-2 | TRBV7-9 | NA | NA | CASSSFSSGDFVSGYTF | TGTGCCAGCAGCTCTTTTTCCAGCGGGGATTTCGTTAGTGGCTACACCTTC
TRBJ2-2 | TRBV2 | NA | NA | CASSPYGELFF | TGTGCCAGCAGTCCCTATGGGGAGCTGTTTTTT
TRBJ1-1 | TRBV28 | NA | NA | CASSLIAENTEAFF | TGTGCCAGCAGTTTAATTGCAGAGAACACTGAAGCTTTCTTT
TRBJ1-1 | TRBV9 | NA | NA | CASSPTQGVSEAFF | TGTGCCAGCAGCCCCACGCAGGGCGTGTCTGAAGCTTTCTTT
TRBJ2-7 | TRBV7-2 | NA | TRBD2 | CASSLLGGENYEQYF | TGTGCCAGCAGCTTATTGGGAGGGGAGAACTACGAGCAGTACTTC
TRBJ2-1 | TRBV5-1 | once | TRBD2 | CASSWGLLGGNEQFF | TGCGCCAGCAGCTGGGGACTACTGGGCGGCAATGAGCAGTTCTTC
TRBJ1-2 | TRBV11-2 | NA | NA | CASSLVRGGPLDYTF | TGTGCCAGCAGCTTAGTTCGGGGGGGACCTCTAGACTACACCTTC
TRBJ1-2 | TRBV7-2 | NA | NA | CASSLGPGHDKGYTF | TGTGCCAGCAGCTTAGGCCCTGGACACGACAAGGGCTACACCTTC
TRBJ1-2 | TRBV6-5 | NA | NA | CASSSWRTANYGYTF | TGTGCCAGCAGTTCTTGGAGGACTGCTAACTATGGCTACACCTTC
TRBJ2-3 | TRBV18 | once | TRBD2 | CASSPLAGATSTDTQYF | TGTGCCAGCTCCCCACTAGCGGGGGCAACTAGCACAGATACGCAGTATTTT
TRBJ2-7 | TRBV7-2 | NA | NA | CASSSGGAYEQYF | TGTGCCAGCAGCTCCGGTGGAGCCTACGAGCAGTACTTC
TRBJ1-1 | TRBV23-1 | NA | NA | CASSQPGQCEGPNTEAFF | TGCGCCAGCAGTCAACCTGGACAGTGTGAGGGACCGAACACTGAAGCTTTCTTT
TRBJ1-1 | TRBV7-8 | NA | NA | CASSGQGKRMNTEAFF | TGTGCCAGCAGCGGTCAGGGGAAGAGGATGAACACTGAAGCTTTCTTT
TRBJ2-1 | TRBV29-1 | NA | TRBD2 | CSGLGLALFTEQFF | TGCAGCGGGCTGGGACTAGCGTTGTTTACTGAGCAGTTCTTC
TRBJ1-1 | TRBV7-2 | NA | NA | CASSLRRESTEAFF | TGTGCCAGCAGCTTACGGAGGGAAAGCACTGAAGCTTTCTTT
TRBJ1-1 | TRBV29-1 | few | NA | CSVAGTMNTEAFF | TGCAGCGTTGCCGGGACAATGAACACTGAAGCTTTCTTT
TRBJ2-7 | TRBV18 | NA | TRBD2 | CASSPSWASGALRNEQYF | TGTGCCAGCTCACCCTCCTGGGCTAGCGGGGCTTTGAGGAACGAGCAGTACTTC
TRBJ2-1 | TRBV7-9 | NA | NA | CASSIRDNNEQFF | TGTGCCAGCAGTATCCGGGACAACAATGAGCAGTTCTTC